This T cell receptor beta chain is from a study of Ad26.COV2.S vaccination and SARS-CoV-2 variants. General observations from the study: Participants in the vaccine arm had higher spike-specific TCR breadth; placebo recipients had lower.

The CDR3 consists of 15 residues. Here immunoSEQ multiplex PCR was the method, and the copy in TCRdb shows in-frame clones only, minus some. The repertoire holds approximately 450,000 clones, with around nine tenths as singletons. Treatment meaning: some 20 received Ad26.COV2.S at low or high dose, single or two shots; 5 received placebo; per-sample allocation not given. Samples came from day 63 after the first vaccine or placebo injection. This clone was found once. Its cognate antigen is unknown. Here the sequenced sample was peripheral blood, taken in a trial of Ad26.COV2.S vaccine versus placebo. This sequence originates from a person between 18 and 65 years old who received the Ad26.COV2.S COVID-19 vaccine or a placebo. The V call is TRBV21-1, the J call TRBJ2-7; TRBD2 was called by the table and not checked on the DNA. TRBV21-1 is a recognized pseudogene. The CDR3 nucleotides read TGTGCCAGCAGCAAGCGAGATAGCGTTGTCTACGAGCAGTACTTC. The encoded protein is CASSKRDSVVYEQYF.